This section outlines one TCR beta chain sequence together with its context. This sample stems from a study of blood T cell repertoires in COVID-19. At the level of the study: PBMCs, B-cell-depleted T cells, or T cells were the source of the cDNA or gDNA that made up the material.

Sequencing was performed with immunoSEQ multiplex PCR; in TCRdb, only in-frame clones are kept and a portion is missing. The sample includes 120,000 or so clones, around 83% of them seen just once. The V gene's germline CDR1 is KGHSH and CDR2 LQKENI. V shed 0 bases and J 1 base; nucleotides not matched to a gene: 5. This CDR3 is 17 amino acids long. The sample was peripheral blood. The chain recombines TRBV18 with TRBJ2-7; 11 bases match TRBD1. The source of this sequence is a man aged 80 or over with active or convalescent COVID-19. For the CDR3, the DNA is TGTGCCAGCTCACCACCGTTCGGGACAGGGGGGTCCTACGAGCAGTACTTC. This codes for CASSPPFGTGGSYEQYF. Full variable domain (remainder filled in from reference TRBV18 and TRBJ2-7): NAGVMQNPRHLVRRRGQEARLRCSPMKGHSHVYWYRQLPEEGLKFMVYLQKENIIDESGMPKERFSAEFPKEGPSILRIQQVVRGDSAAYFCASSPPFGTGGSYEQYFGPGTRLTVT.